One and the same sample provided the 30 T cell receptor beta chains below, sequenced in a study of cytomegalovirus exposure and HLA in healthy donors. Primers included in the PCR were 60 Vbeta and 13 Jbeta primers. Produced via immunoSEQ multiplex PCR; TCRdb's table is partial and in-frame only. The table lists over 40,000 clones, approximately 67% of them singletons. Source material: PBMCs. All receptors come from a man aged 25-45 years in good health and CMV-seronegative.

This chain connects TRBV5-1 to TRBJ2-7, with 11 bases that match TRBD1. CDR1 SGHRS and CDR2 YFSETQ come from the germline V gene. The V segment lost 0 bases and the J segment 6 bases; nucleotides outside the gene matches: 8. The CDR3 runs to 16 residues. The CDR3 nucleotides read TGCGCCAGCAGCTTGGGGGGTGGACAGGGGGCATTCGAGCAGTACTTC. Its translation is CASSLGGGQGAFEQYF.

This clone was seen a few times. The rearrangement joins TRBV2 to TRBJ2-3, with D maybe TRBD1 (6 bases). Germline CDR1 and CDR2: SNHLY and FYNNEI. The length of the CDR3 is 15 residues. Trimming removed 7 bases at V and 1 base at J, with 15 bases between. This CDR3 is CASTPDSGGTDTQYF. The CDR3 DNA reads TGTGCCAGCACCCCGGACAGCGGAGGCACAGATACGCAGTATTTT. The complete variable domain, with remaining parts taken from reference TRBV2 and TRBJ2-3, reads EPEVTQTPSHQVTQMGQEVILRCVPISNHLYFYWYRQILGQKVEFLVSFYNNEISEKSEIFDDQFSVERPDGSNFTLKIRSTKLEDSAMYFCASTPDSGGTDTQYFGPGTRLTVL.

This clone was seen only once. The chain combines TRBV29-1 with TRBJ2-1; a possible D gene is TRBD2 (6 bases). V lost 6 bases, J lost 7 bases, and 16 bases lay in between. Germline V gene data show CDR1 as SQVTM and CDR2 as ANQGSEA. This CDR3 is 13 amino acids long. Here the CDR3 DNA reads TGCAGCGTGACGACGGGACTGCCTAATGAGCAGTTCTTC. As protein: CSVTTGLPNEQFF.

The V gene is TRBV6-6, the J gene TRBJ2-5; TRBD2 matches at 11 bases. Germline V lookup: CDR1 MNHNY, CDR2 SVGAGI (reference sequence). The CDR3 is made up of 15 amino acids. The J segment lost 5 bases and the V segment lost 0 bases, leaving 2 bases of the junction unmatched. CDR3 nucleotide sequence: TGTGCCAGCAGTTACTCGACTAGCGGGGATGAGACCCAGTACTTC. This sequence encodes CASSYSTSGDETQYF.

The rearrangement joins TRBV5-1 to TRBJ2-7, with D possibly being TRBD1 (5 bases). Between the trimmed V and J ends, which lost 4 bases and 0 bases, there was a span of 11 bases. The germline V gene has CDR1 SGHRS and CDR2 YFSETQ. This CDR3 has 14 residues. The CDR3 nucleotides read TGCGCCAGCAGCCCAAGGGGCGGCTCCTACGAGCAGTACTTC. Its translation: CASSPRGGSYEQYF.

This chain uses TRBV5-6 with TRBJ1-5; a weak D match, TRBD1 (6 bases). Deletions cut 3 bases from V and 1 base from J, with 14 bases between. CDR3 length equals 16 residues. From germline, CDR1 is SGHDT and CDR2 YYEEEE. The CDR3, as DNA: TGTGCCAGCAGCTCGTCGGACAGCTTAAGCAATCAGCCCCAGCATTTT. This codes for CASSSSDSLSNQPQHF.

The rearrangement joins TRBV6-5 to TRBJ1-5; the D gene is possibly TRBD1 (6 bases). In germline, CDR1 is MNHEY, CDR2 SVGAGI. This CDR3 region has 15 residues. V gave up 6 bases and J gave up 0 bases, with 12 bases separating them. The CDR3 protein is CASSPRTVSNQPQHF. DNA of the CDR3: TGTGCCAGCAGCCCTCGGACAGTTAGCAATCAGCCCCAGCATTTT.

V gene TRBV7-9 combines with J gene TRBJ2-7; 10 bases are shared with TRBD2. TRBJ2-1 matches the DNA end more closely, so the J call is doubtful. The CDR3 has 15 residues. CDR1 is SEHNR and CDR2 is FQNEAQ in the germline V gene (reference sequence). The CDR3 region is CASSLGAGGQLEQFF. For the CDR3, the DNA is TGTGCCAGCAGCTTGGGAGCGGGAGGGCAGCTTGAGCAGTTCTTC.

The gene calls are TRBV5-1 and TRBJ2-3; 7 bases fit TRBD2. Trimming removed 4 bases from V and 2 bases from J; junction bases left unmatched: 4. This CDR3 contains 14 residues. Germline CDR1 SGHRS, CDR2 YFSETQ. CDR3 region: CASSPRDYTDTQYF. CDR3 bases: TGCGCCAGCAGCCCGCGGGACTACACAGATACGCAGTATTTT.

This chain connects TRBV11-2 to TRBJ2-5, with 10 bases lining up with TRBD2. The V and J ends lost 1 base and 5 bases, in that order; junction bases with no gene match: 4. The CDR3 is 15 residues long. CDR1 SGHAT and CDR2 FQNNGV come from the germline V gene. The DNA for the CDR3 is TGTGCCAGCAGCTTAGTTGCTAGCGGGAGTGAGACCCAGTACTTC. This sequence encodes CASSLVASGSETQYF.

The chain has TRBV11-2 and TRBJ1-2, with a possible D match to TRBD1 (5 bases). The CDR3 contains 13 residues. Trimming stripped 5 bases from V and 2 bases from J, with 9 bases between. CDR1 is SGHAT, CDR2 FQNNGV, per germline. CDR3 region: CASSPRANYGYTF. The CDR3 nucleotides are TGTGCCAGCAGCCCCAGGGCGAACTATGGCTACACCTTC.

V usage is TRBV4-1 and J usage is TRBJ1-4; D uncertain. CDR3 length: 14 residues. Germline V gives CDR1 MGHRA, CDR2 YSYEKL. V was trimmed by 1 base and J by 0 bases, leaving 3 bases between them. CDR3 protein: CASSQVTTNEKLFF. As DNA, the CDR3 is TGCGCCAGCAGCCAAGTTACAACTAATGAAAAACTGTTTTTT.

The chain recombines TRBV4-1 with TRBJ2-3; 8 bases map to TRBD2. The CDR3 length is 17 residues. J was trimmed by 4 bases and V by 4 bases; bases with no gene match: 13. CDR1 and CDR2 from the germline V gene are MGHRA and YSYEKL. The CDR3 loop reads CASSPGSSGRDADTQYF. CDR3 coding DNA: TGCGCCAGCAGCCCCGGCTCCAGCGGGAGAGATGCAGATACGCAGTATTTT.

The V call is TRBV6-1, the J call TRBJ1-1; weak D call: TRBD1 (6 bases). This CDR3 comprises 15 residues. V lost 4 bases and J 2 bases, leaving 14 bases between the germline ends. CDR1 MNHNS and CDR2 SASEGT come from the germline V gene. This CDR3 is CASSGHRVTNTEAFF. In DNA, the CDR3 is TGTGCCAGCAGTGGTCACAGGGTTACCAACACTGAAGCTTTCTTT.

The CDR3 reads CASSFWQGDEKLFF. The CDR3 DNA reads as TGTGCCAGCAGCTTTTGGCAGGGTGATGAAAAACTGTTTTTT. The rearrangement joins TRBV5-8 to TRBJ1-4; D is possibly TRBD1 (5 bases). Trimming shortened V by 2 bases and J by 6 bases, and 11 bases separated the two germline ends. The CDR3 contains 14 residues. CDR1 and CDR2 (germline): SGHTS, YDEGEE.

This clone came up a few times. This chain connects TRBV15 to TRBJ2-3, with TRBD2 matching 9 bases. V lost 1 base, J lost 5 bases, and 7 bases stayed unmatched. The CDR3 is made up of 16 amino acids. CDR1 is LNHNV, CDR2 YYDKDF, per germline (reference sequence). CDR3 protein: CATSRGLAVSGDTQYF. In DNA, the CDR3 is TGTGCCACCAGCAGAGGACTAGCGGTTTCAGGAGATACGCAGTATTTT.

The chain couples TRBV5-6 to TRBJ2-2, with TRBD1 as a possible D gene (6 bases). V lost 0 bases to trimming and J lost 1 base, with 19 bases between them. The CDR3 totals 19 residues. Germline V gene data show CDR1 as SGHDT and CDR2 as YYEEEE. The CDR3 DNA sequence: TGTGCCAGCAGCTTGGATCTTGGTGGACAGTGGGGGAACACCGGGGAGCTGTTTTTT. Encoded protein: CASSLDLGGQWGNTGELFF.

The V and J genes are TRBV29-1 and TRBJ2-1; TRBD2 might be the D (5 bases). This CDR3 contains 14 residues. Germline CDR1 and CDR2: SQVTM and ANQGSEA. The germline V and J ends were trimmed by 6 bases and 8 bases, with 20 bases remaining between them. The CDR3 loop reads CSVAGTSGYDEQFF. DNA of the CDR3: TGCAGCGTCGCCGGTACTAGTGGATACGATGAGCAGTTCTTC.

The chain carries TRBV10-3 and TRBJ1-5; tentative D call: TRBD1 (6 bases). Germline V gene lookup returns CDR1 ENHRY and CDR2 SYGVKD. The CDR3 consists of 14 residues. V gave up 6 bases and J gave up 6 bases, with 15 bases separating them. CDR3 residues: CAISEGGVLQPQHF. CDR3 DNA: TGTGCCATCAGCGAGGGGGGGGTGCTTCAGCCCCAGCATTTT.

The rearrangement joins TRBV7-8 to TRBJ2-6; TRBD1 matches at 8 bases. The CDR3 runs to 15 residues. The V gene's germline CDR1 is SGHVS and CDR2 FQNEAQ. V was clipped by 6 bases and J by 2 bases; unmatched bases: 3. The CDR3 DNA reads TGTGCCAGCAGTTGGACAGGGCCTGGGGCCAACGTCCTGACTTTC. Residues: CASSWTGPGANVLTF.

CDR3 amino acids: CSVAGGSGNQPQHF. The CDR3 region has the DNA TGCAGCGTTGCAGGGGGAAGTGGCAATCAGCCCCAGCATTTT. This sequence joins TRBV29-1 and TRBJ1-5; 7 positions agree with TRBD1. Germline-derived CDR1 and CDR2 are SQVTM and ANQGSEA. The CDR3 has 14 residues. The V gene end was trimmed by 4 bases and the J gene end by 2 bases; junction bases not matched to a gene: 5.

The rearrangement joins TRBV11-2 to TRBJ2-5, with D possibly being TRBD2 (5 bases). Germline V gene lookup returns CDR1 SGHAT and CDR2 FQNNGV. This CDR3 has 15 residues. With 5 bases removed from V and 5 bases from J, the gap between germline ends came to 18 bases. CDR3 DNA sequence: TGTGCCAGCAGCCAAGCGACCCCGGGGTTGGAGACCCAGTACTTC. This gives the protein CASSQATPGLETQYF.

This chain uses TRBV5-1 with TRBJ1-4; 7 positions agree with TRBD1. With V trimmed by 0 bases and J by 4 bases, 0 bases remained unmatched. CDR1 and CDR2 from the germline V gene are SGHRS and YFSETQ. The CDR3 runs 14 residues. The CDR3 nucleotides read TGCGCCAGCAGCTTGGGACAGGGTAATGAAAAACTGTTTTTT. Translated, it gives CASSLGQGNEKLFF. Filled out from reference TRBV5-1 and TRBJ1-4, the complete variable domain reads KAGVTQTPRYLIKTRGQQVTLSCSPISGHRSVSWYQQTPGQGLQFLFEYFSETQRNKGNFPGRFSGRQFSNSRSEMNVSTLELGDSALYLCASSLGQGNEKLFFGSGTQLSVL.

The chain recombines TRBV5-4 with TRBJ2-3; 7 positions agree with TRBD2. CDR1 and CDR2 from the germline V gene are SGHNT and YYREEE (reference sequence). The CDR3 sequence is 14 residues long. J gave up 6 bases and V 2 bases, and 6 bases lay outside the gene matches. The CDR3 sequence: CASSLRGGRDTQYF. In DNA form, the CDR3 reads TGTGCCAGCAGCTTACGCGGGGGTAGGGATACGCAGTATTTT.

The rearrangement joins TRBV19 to TRBJ1-1; 7 nucleotides match TRBD1. V was pared by 4 bases and J by 3 bases, with 2 bases of the junction left unmatched. The CDR3 contains 13 residues. Per the germline V gene, CDR1 is LNHDA and CDR2 is SQIVND (reference sequence). The CDR3 loop is CASSTDRDTEAFF. In DNA, the CDR3 is TGTGCCAGTAGTACTGACAGGGACACTGAAGCTTTCTTT.

This rearrangement joins TRBV5-1 to TRBJ1-4; 11 nucleotides match TRBD1. This CDR3 region has 19 residues. Germline CDR1 is SGHRS and CDR2 is YFSETQ. Trimming removed 0 bases from V and 8 bases from J; junction bases left unmatched: 15. Written as DNA, the CDR3 is TGCGCCAGCAGCTTGGATCCTCCGGGACAGGGGGTGGGCCTAGAAAAACTGTTTTTT. It translates to CASSLDPPGQGVGLEKLFF.

The chain employs TRBV7-2 and TRBJ2-3; 8 nucleotides match TRBD2. With 5 bases clipped from V and 1 base from J, the junction kept 5 bases outside the gene matches. Germline assignment: CDR1 SGHTA and CDR2 FQGNSA. The CDR3 is 15 residues long. The chain's CDR3 is CASSIGREGTDTQYF. CDR3 DNA sequence: TGTGCCAGCAGCATCGGGAGGGAAGGCACAGATACGCAGTATTTT.

This clone occurred once. The chain is built from TRBV6-1 and TRBJ2-7; 9 bases agree with TRBD1. This CDR3 comprises 15 residues. Germline assignment: CDR1 MNHNS and CDR2 SASEGT. Trimming took 6 bases from V and 3 from J; bases not matched to a gene: 9. The chain's CDR3 is CASSVRDREVYEQYF. The CDR3 bases are TGTGCCAGCAGCGTCAGGGACAGGGAGGTCTACGAGCAGTACTTC.

This rearrangement joins TRBV6-6 to TRBJ2-2; 7 nucleotides align to TRBD2. The germline V gene encodes CDR1 MNHNY and CDR2 SVGAGI (reference sequence). The V and J ends lost 5 bases and 3 bases, in that order; junction bases with no gene match: 6. The CDR3 runs 15 residues. The CDR3 sequence: CASSILGGDTGELFF. The DNA of the CDR3 is TGTGCCAGCAGTATCTTGGGGGGGGACACCGGGGAGCTGTTTTTT.

This chain connects TRBV6-1 to TRBJ1-5; 7 bases fit TRBD1. CDR3 length: 16 amino acids. Germline CDR1 and CDR2: MNHNS and SASEGT. The V and J ends lost 2 bases and 4 bases, in that order; junction bases with no gene match: 8. This CDR3 reads CASSEFTGATNQPQHF. In nucleotides, the CDR3 is TGTGCCAGCAGTGAATTTACAGGGGCTACGAATCAGCCCCAGCATTTT.